This T cell receptor beta chain stems from a study of blood T cell repertoires in COVID-19. The germline CDR1 and CDR2 sequences are SGHAT and FQNNGV. Deletions cut 1 base from V and 4 bases from J, with 10 bases between. This CDR3 contains 14 residues. Authors' analysis steps: Amplifying reference gene primers gave estimates of nucleated cell counts. Clones were read by immunoSEQ multiplex PCR, and TCRdb kept only the in-frame ones, dropping some. The V and J calls and clone size are taken from that table; D and trimming were inferred from the DNA. Among roughly 300,000 clones listed, 65% to 85% were seen once. The Seattle patients joined while their infection was active and were tracked longitudinally afterward. This clone was counted a few times.

The sample comprised peripheral blood. This receptor was obtained from a human donor with COVID-19, enrolled during active disease. The donor label of this sample is uncertain. This chain links TRBV11-2 with TRBJ1-1, with D uncertain. CDR3 DNA sequence: TGTGCCAGCAGCTTAGCCGAGCAAACCACTGAAGCTTTCTTT. Encoded protein: CASSLAEQTTEAFF.